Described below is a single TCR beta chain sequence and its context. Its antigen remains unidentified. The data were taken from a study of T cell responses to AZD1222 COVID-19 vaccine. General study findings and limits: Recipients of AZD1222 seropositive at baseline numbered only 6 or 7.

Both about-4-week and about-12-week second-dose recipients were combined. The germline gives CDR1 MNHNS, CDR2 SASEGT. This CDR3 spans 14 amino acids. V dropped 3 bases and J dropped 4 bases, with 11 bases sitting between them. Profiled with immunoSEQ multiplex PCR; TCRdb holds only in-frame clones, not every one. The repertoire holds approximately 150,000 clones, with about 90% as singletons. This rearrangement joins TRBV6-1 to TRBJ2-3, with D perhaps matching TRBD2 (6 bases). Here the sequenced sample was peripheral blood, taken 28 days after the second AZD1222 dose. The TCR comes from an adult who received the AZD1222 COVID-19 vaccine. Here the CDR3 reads CASSEGGSPDTQYF. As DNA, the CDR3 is TGTGCCAGCAGTGAGGGGGGTTCCCCAGATACGCAGTATTTT.